Listed below are T cell receptor beta chains from one sample, sequenced in a study of blood T cell repertoires in COVID-19. Produced via immunoSEQ multiplex PCR; TCRdb's table is partial and in-frame only. The sample has around 68,000 clones; 65% to 90% are singletons. Specimen: peripheral blood. These receptors all stem from an older man with acute or convalescent COVID-19. The CDR3 runs from the conserved cysteine through the conserved F or W. The D gene is left open where the match is weak. Clone size appears in some rows only: once, few, many, or a class for an expanded clone.

TRBV4-3	TRBD2	.	TRBJ2-1	15	CASSLGLAGYNEQFF	TGCGCCAGCAGCCTAGGACTAGCGGGCTACAATGAGCAGTTCTTC
TRBV6-2/TRBV6-3	.	.	TRBJ1-1	13	CASSYGRNTEAFF	TGTGCCAGCAGTTATGGCAGGAACACTGAAGCTTTCTTT
TRBV12-3/TRBV12-4	TRBD1	.	TRBJ1-2	13	CASSPGQGSGYTF	TGTGCCAGCAGCCCGGGACAGGGAAGCGGCTACACCTTC
TRBV21-1	.	.	TRBJ2-6	18	CASSEGLAGTSGANVLTF	TGTGCCAGCAGCGAGGGACTAGCGGGGACCTCTGGGGCCAACGTCCTGACTTTC
TRBV10-1	.	.	TRBJ2-1	17	CASSESGGSGSYNEQFF	TGCGCCAGCAGTGAGTCCGGAGGATCGGGCTCCTACAATGAGCAGTTCTTC
TRBV4-2	.	.	TRBJ2-5	13	CASSFDSQETQYF	TGTGCCAGCAGCTTCGACAGCCAAGAGACCCAGTACTTC
TRBV11-3	.	.	TRBJ1-1	15	CASSLEGGGLGKAFF	TGTGCCAGCAGCTTAGAAGGGGGTGGTCTAGGTAAAGCTTTCTTT
TRBV6-5	TRBD2	once	TRBJ2-7	14	CASSRTSGTYEQYF	TGTGCCAGCAGCAGGACTAGCGGAACCTACGAGCAGTACTTC
TRBV5-1	TRBD1	.	TRBJ2-7	16	CASSLIDRGSAGEQYF	TGCGCCAGCAGCTTGATCGACAGGGGGAGTGCGGGCGAGCAGTACTTC
TRBV10-2	.	.	TRBJ1-1	12	CASSGVTGRAFF	TGCGCCAGCAGTGGGGTAACAGGGAGAGCTTTCTTT
TRBV11-2	TRBD1	few	TRBJ1-2	15	CASSSTGGAGYGYTF	TGTGCCAGCAGCTCAACAGGGGGCGCGGGCTATGGCTACACCTTC
TRBV27	TRBD2	.	TRBJ2-5	18	CASSLSLRAGGVQGTQYF	TGTGCCAGCAGTTTATCGCTCCGAGCGGGAGGGGTTCAGGGGACCCAGTACTTC
TRBV24-1	TRBD1	.	TRBJ1-5	15	CATSDSTGANQPQHF	TGTGCCACCAGTGACTCGACAGGGGCAAATCAGCCCCAGCATTTT
TRBV20-1	TRBD2	.	TRBJ2-3	14	CSASRGRGTDTQYF	TGCAGTGCTAGTCGCGGGAGAGGCACAGATACGCAGTATTTT
TRBV7-2	.	.	TRBJ2-7	12	CASSMSSYEQYF	TGTGCCAGCAGCATGAGCTCCTACGAGCAGTACTTC
TRBV13	.	.	TRBJ2-5	15	CASRRLEGQVETQYF	TGTGCCAGCAGGCGACTAGAGGGCCAAGTGGAGACCCAGTACTTC
TRBV12-5	TRBD2	.	TRBJ2-7	15	CASASEPGLATEQYF	TGTGCTAGTGCCTCTGAACCGGGACTAGCAACCGAGCAGTACTTC
TRBV6-5	.	.	TRBJ1-1	14	CASSRTAGNTEAFF	TGTGCCAGCAGTCGTACCGCAGGGAACACTGAAGCTTTCTTT
TRBV19	TRBD1	.	TRBJ1-2	15	CATGTGTVRGHGYTF	TGTGCCACCGGGACAGGGACTGTGAGGGGGCATGGCTACACCTTC
TRBV5-1	TRBD2	.	TRBJ2-1	15	CASSWTSGPYNEQFF	TGCGCCAGCAGCTGGACTAGCGGTCCCTACAATGAGCAGTTCTTC
TRBV4-2	TRBD2	.	TRBJ2-1	14	CASSQAFGRDEQFF	TGTGCCAGCAGCCAAGCATTCGGGAGGGATGAGCAGTTCTTC
TRBV28	.	.	TRBJ2-6	16	CASSLTGPSGANVLTF	TGTGCCAGCAGTTTAACAGGGCCCTCTGGGGCCAACGTCCTGACTTTC
TRBV30	.	few	TRBJ1-1	13	CAWSATGITEAFF	TGTGCCTGGAGTGCGACAGGTATTACTGAAGCTTTCTTT
TRBV7-8	.	.	TRBJ2-7	16	CASSIGYTGATSEQYF	TGTGCCAGCAGCATAGGGTATACCGGAGCCACCAGCGAGCAGTACTTC
TRBV6-2/TRBV6-3	TRBD2	once	TRBJ2-7	17	CASSYRSGLVGSYEQYF	TGTGCCAGCAGTTACCGCTCGGGACTAGTTGGCTCCTACGAGCAGTACTTC
TRBV15	.	.	TRBJ1-1	17	CATSRDRGGTGGSEAFF	TGTGCCACCAGCAGAGATAGGGGGGGCACCGGGGGCTCTGAAGCTTTCTTT
TRBV3-1/TRBV3-2	.	.	TRBJ1-5	14	CASSRASHNQPQHF	TGTGCCAGCAGCCGGGCGTCCCACAATCAGCCCCAGCATTTT
TRBV3-1/TRBV3-2	TRBD1	.	TRBJ1-6	16	CASSQEGQGPNSPLHF	TGTGCCAGCAGCCAAGAGGGACAGGGGCCTAATTCACCCCTCCACTTT
TRBV2	TRBD2	.	TRBJ2-1	14	CASSREGAGNEQFF	TGTGCCAGCAGTCGGGAGGGTGCGGGCAATGAGCAGTTCTTC
TRBV7-2	.	.	TRBJ2-3	19	CASSLRRSFYSTRTDTQYF	TGTGCCAGCAGCTTACGCCGTTCCTTCTACTCCACGCGCACAGATACGCAGTATTTT
TRBV9	.	.	TRBJ2-2	13	CASSVGPTGELFF	TGTGCCAGCAGCGTAGGTCCGACCGGGGAGCTGTTTTTT
TRBV4-3	.	.	TRBJ1-1	15	CASSQEYRVNTEAFF	TGCGCCAGCAGCCAAGAGTACAGGGTGAACACTGAAGCTTTCTTT
TRBV5-4	.	.	TRBJ1-1	16	CAGRTDVTSMNTEAFF	TGTGCCGGGAGAACGGACGTAACATCCATGAACACTGAAGCTTTCTTT
TRBV4-1	TRBD2	.	TRBJ2-7	15	CASSQEAGAPYEQYF	TGCGCCAGCAGCCAAGAAGCGGGAGCCCCCTACGAGCAGTACTTC
TRBV15	TRBD1	.	TRBJ2-5	16	CATSRDPGGQGETQYF	TGTGCCACCAGCAGAGACCCAGGGGGACAGGGCGAGACCCAGTACTTC
TRBV3-1/TRBV3-2	TRBD2	.	TRBJ2-1	17	CASTLSDTASGRNEQFF	TGTGCCAGCACCCTCTCTGACACGGCTAGCGGGAGAAATGAGCAGTTCTTC
TRBV28	.	.	TRBJ1-6	11	CASSRDSKRHF	TGTGCCAGCAGTCGTGACTCGAAGCGCCACTTT
TRBV19	.	.	TRBJ1-1	13	CASSAYLNTEAFF	TGTGCCAGTAGTGCGTATTTGAACACTGAAGCTTTCTTT
TRBV7-9	.	.	TRBJ2-6	17	CASSFSRFDSGANVLTF	TGTGCCAGCAGCTTCAGCAGGTTTGACTCTGGGGCCAACGTCCTGACTTTC
TRBV7-2	TRBD2	.	TRBJ2-1	14	CASSLFGGRTEQFF	TGTGCCAGCAGCTTATTCGGCGGGAGGACTGAGCAGTTCTTC
TRBV18	TRBD1	.	TRBJ1-3	12	CASSPDRGSIYF	TGTGCCAGCTCACCCGACAGGGGATCCATATATTTT
TRBV19	TRBD2	.	TRBJ2-7	16	CASSIWTSGSSYEQYF	TGTGCCAGTAGTATTTGGACTAGCGGGAGCTCCTACGAGCAGTACTTC
TRBV6-5	TRBD2	.	TRBJ2-2	13	CASSQGGVGELFF	TGTGCCAGCAGTCAGGGAGGGGTCGGGGAGCTGTTTTTT
TRBV24-1	.	.	TRBJ1-2	14	CATSDFTGYNGYTF	TGTGCCACCAGTGATTTTACAGGGTACAATGGCTACACCTTC
TRBV11-2	.	.	TRBJ1-1	13	CASSLVGVTEAFF	TGTGCCAGCAGCTTAGTAGGGGTCACTGAAGCTTTCTTT
TRBV7-8	.	.	TRBJ2-7	14	CASSLESGIYEQYF	TGTGCCAGCAGCTTAGAGTCAGGGATCTACGAGCAGTACTTC
TRBV2	TRBD2	once	TRBJ2-3	17	CASRRTGTSGSTDTQYF	TGTGCCAGCCGTAGAACCGGGACTAGCGGGAGCACAGATACGCAGTATTTT
TRBV11-2	TRBD2	.	TRBJ2-1	14	CASAIGRAYNEQFF	TGTGCCAGCGCGATCGGGAGGGCCTACAATGAGCAGTTCTTC
TRBV14	.	.	TRBJ1-4	16	CASSQDRRGGVEKLFF	TGTGCCAGCAGCCAAGATCGACGGGGGGGCGTTGAAAAACTGTTTTTT
TRBV6-1	.	.	TRBJ1-5	15	CASSENGGTLGPQHF	TGTGCCAGCAGTGAAAATGGAGGGACCCTTGGGCCCCAGCATTTT
TRBV7-6	.	.	TRBJ2-5	16	CASSLNVWGLGKTQYF	TGTGCCAGCAGCTTAAATGTGTGGGGGCTAGGGAAGACCCAGTACTTC
TRBV6-6	TRBD1	.	TRBJ1-1	13	CASTFGQASEAFF	TGTGCCAGCACCTTCGGACAGGCGTCCGAAGCTTTCTTT
TRBV18	.	.	TRBJ2-3	14	CASSRGSGTNTQYF	TGTGCCAGCTCCCGGGGGAGCGGGACAAATACGCAGTATTTT
TRBV5-1	TRBD2	.	TRBJ2-1	14	CASSSGLAGADEFF	TGCGCCAGCAGCTCGGGACTAGCGGGAGCGGATGAGTTCTTC
TRBV7-2	TRBD2	few	TRBJ2-7	18	CASSLAGGRGSGREEQYF	TGTGCCAGCAGCTTAGCGGGGGGTCGAGGTAGCGGGAGAGAAGAGCAGTACTTC
TRBV5-4	.	.	TRBJ1-2	13	CASSFDGNYGYTF	TGTGCCAGCAGCTTTGACGGGAACTATGGCTACACCTTC
TRBV11-2	TRBD1	.	TRBJ2-1	14	CASRNGQGRNEQFF	TGTGCCAGCAGAAACGGACAGGGACGGAATGAGCAGTTCTTC